The TCR beta chain under discussion was sequenced for a study of cytomegalovirus exposure and HLA in healthy donors (TCRdb year 2017). Study-wide context: According to a later analysis, one platform produced both the roughly 110 validation repertoires and the 720 or so repertoires of the first cohort. The study aimed to test whether cataloging public T cell receptors could reveal signatures of past pathogen exposure. The study combined high-throughput TCR immunosequencing, statistical association of individual TCRs with disease status, and machine learning to predict cytomegalovirus infection status. A separate validation cohort of roughly 130 different subjects was used in addition to the 666-subject first cohort. Study-wide conclusions, independent of this receptor: A total of about 180 TCR beta chains were listed by the study as associated with cytomegalovirus. The authors suggested that the approach could potentially be generalized to other disease states and immunological phenotypes. Cytomegalovirus status was reported to be diagnosed by the classifier with high specificity and sensitivity in both the original and validation cohorts. Most TCR sequences were observed very rarely across donors, whereas some public TCRs were present in many individuals. In vitro tests confirmed that a few of the cytomegalovirus-associated TCR beta chains recognize cytomegalovirus antigens. A later analysis had no HLA typing for the validation cohort, so co-occurrence there was scored across all 130 or so repertoires. In a later analysis, TCRs clustered in the first cohort were found to also tend to co-occur in the approximately 110 validation repertoires, with approximately 95% of cluster scores above 0.

The CDR3 spans 14 residues, from the cysteine through the phenylalanine. The read is trimmed to its CDR3 DNA, 42 bases read in frame from base 1. CDR1 and CDR2 were assigned from the germline V gene as SGDLS and YYNGEE. The germline ends are 13 bases apart after V is trimmed by 2 bases and J by 6 bases. With regard to this clone: No cognate antigen has been identified for it. No much larger clone is present one base from it, and per-base qualities are unavailable.

The library was generated by the immunoSEQ multiplex PCR assay. On the study's bioinformatics: To diagnose cytomegalovirus status from the catalog of TCR beta chain sequences, a statistical classification framework was built. Here the immuneACCESS table is served through TCRdb, limited to in-frame sequences with V and J called. Missing clones are a known gap in these copies; in checked studies unresolved V genes cover under half, and the rest lacks a known reason. V, J and clone size were drawn from that table, and D and trimming were deduced from the DNA. The sample yields about 150,000 clones; approximately 91% were counted once. The top ten hold 3% to 3.5% of the sample. Separate from the approximately 730-subject first cohort, the validation cohort of some 130 subjects was the group to which the donors belonged.

The sequenced sample was PBMCs. In this chain, TRBV9 is recombined with TRBJ2-3; the D gene assignment is ambiguous. The clonotype comes from a woman aged 18-30 years in good health and CMV-seropositive. The CDR3 reads CASSVSVFGDTQYF. The base sequence is TGTGCCAGCAGCGTGTCAGTTTTCGGGGATACGCAGTATTTT.